The present T cell receptor beta chain was sequenced within a study of T cell changes during pregnancy in multiple sclerosis. CDR3 length: 13 amino acids. The V end lost 7 bases, the J end lost 7 bases, and 16 bases lay between the germline ends. The germline CDR1 and CDR2 sequences are LNHDA and SQIVND (reference sequence). Only in-frame clones appear in the TCRdb table, and some are missing; sequencing was by immunoSEQ multiplex PCR. The repertoire holds around 48,000 clones, with about 92% as singletons. The receptor was isolated from a female donor with multiple sclerosis, enrolled in a pregnancy study. The chain uses TRBV19 and TRBJ1-1; weak D call: TRBD1 (6 bases). The sequencing here drew on CD8+ T cells from peripheral blood mononuclear cells, taken before pregnancy. The CDR3 DNA reads as TGTGCCAGTAATAAACAGGGTAGGGGTGAAGCTTTCTTT. The encoded protein is CASNKQGRGEAFF.